The entry that follows covers one TCR beta chain sequence. Its antigen is undetermined. A much larger clone lies a single base off, so this may be a read error. This specimen belongs to a study of breast tumors, draining lymph nodes, adjacent tissues. Findings and caveats of the study: That most tumor T cells come from lymph nodes remained unproven. The data were judged consistent with most tumor T cells coming from lymph node and expanding in tumor. Tumor repertoires ranked between lymph nodes and nontumor tissue in diversity, with V and J gene preferences. Tumor and nontumor repertoires were significantly more similar in luminal-like than in basal-like breast cancer.

Germline V CDR1 and CDR2: SGHNT, YYREEE (reference sequence). This CDR3 comprises 14 residues. MiXCR, run by TCRdb on the multiplex PCR reads, gives a single entry per CDR3 protein. The sample has roughly 100,000 distinct CDR3 sequences, about 30% seen once. The lymph nodes were axillary draining lymph nodes from breast cancer patients. The V gene is TRBV5-4, the J gene TRBJ2-4; 7 positions agree with TRBD1. This clonotype was obtained from a female donor with breast cancer. Some clones in this sample may be carry-over from other donors' samples. Specimen: axillary lymph node tissue. CDR3 nucleotide sequence: TGTGCCAGCAGCTCAACAGGGGCGGCGGGCATTCAGTGCTTC. It is translated as CASSSTGAAGIQCF. Filled out from reference TRBV5-4 and TRBJ2-4, the complete variable domain reads ETGVTQSPTHLIKTRGQQVTLRCSSQSGHNTVSWYQQALGQGPQFIFQYYREEENGRGNFPPRFSGLQFPNYSSELNVNALELDDSALYLCASSSTGAAGIQCFGAGTRLSVL.